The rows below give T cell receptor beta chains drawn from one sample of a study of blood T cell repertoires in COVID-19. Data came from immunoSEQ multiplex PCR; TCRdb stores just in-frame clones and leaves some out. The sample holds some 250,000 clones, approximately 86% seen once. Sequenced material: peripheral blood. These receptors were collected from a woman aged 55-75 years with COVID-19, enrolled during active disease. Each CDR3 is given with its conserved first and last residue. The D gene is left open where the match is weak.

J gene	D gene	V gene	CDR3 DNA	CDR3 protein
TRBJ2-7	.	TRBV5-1	TGCGCCAGCAGTGACCACAGGGCTGGGGGCTACGAGCAGTACTTC	CASSDHRAGGYEQYF
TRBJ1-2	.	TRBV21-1	TGTGCCAGCAGCAGAGGGGGGGGTCTCTATGGCTACACCTTC	CASSRGGGLYGYTF
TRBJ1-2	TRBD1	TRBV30	TGTGCCTGGAGGAAGGGACAGAACTATGGCTACACCTTC	CAWRKGQNYGYTF
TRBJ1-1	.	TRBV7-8	TGTGCCAGCAGCCTTAGGGGCTGGAACACTGAAGCTTTCTTT	CASSLRGWNTEAFF
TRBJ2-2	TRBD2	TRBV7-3	TGTGCCAGCAGCTTAGCGGGAGGGTGGACCGGGGAGCTGTTTTTT	CASSLAGGWTGELFF
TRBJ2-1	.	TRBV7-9	TGTGCCAGCAGCCCGTCCACCTGGCGGGACAGCAATGAGCAGTTCTTC	CASSPSTWRDSNEQFF
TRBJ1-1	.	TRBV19	TGTGCCAGTAGTATCACGCAGGGAGGTATGAACACTGAAGCTTTCTTT	CASSITQGGMNTEAFF
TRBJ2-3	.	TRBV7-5	.	CVRSLVGSGSTDTQYF
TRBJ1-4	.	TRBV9	TGTGCCAGCAGCGTAAGCTGGGGCGGAAGGCCTAATGAAAAACTGTTTTTT	CASSVSWGGRPNEKLFF
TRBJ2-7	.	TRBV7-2	TGTGCCAGCAGCTTAGCGGACAACTCCTACGAGCAGTACTTC	CASSLADNSYEQYF